This record concerns one T cell receptor beta chain sequence. Antigen unknown. This entry comes from a study of T-cell memory formation after mild COVID-19. In the study overall: Most TCR clusters belonged to a single donor.

5'RACE with constant-segment primers yielded barcoded, UMI-tagged TCR alpha and TCR beta cDNA libraries. TCRdb reanalysed the 5' RACE reads using MiXCR and keeps one entry per CDR3 protein. The sample lists under 200,000 distinct CDR3 sequences; over 10% were seen once. Overall study results and limits: CD4+ contracting clones were found mainly in CM and EM, and CD8+ ones in EMRA. That cross-reactive memory joined was suggested by some responding clones appearing in pre-infection memory.

Germline values: CDR1 SEHNR, CDR2 FQNEAQ (reference sequence). The V end lost 5 bases, the J end lost 5 bases, and 16 bases lay between the germline ends. This CDR3 comprises 15 residues. The chain has TRBV7-9 and TRBJ2-1; D gene ambiguous. The sample taken for sequencing was PBMCs or a T cell subset sorted from them (not recorded which). The clonotype comes from a young man who had mild COVID-19 (a few samples of this study predate the infection). Cell type and time point are not known. DNA of the CDR3: TGTGCCAGCAGCACCCGAGGAGCTCGCCACAATGAGCAGTTCTTC. Translated, it gives CASSTRGARHNEQFF.